The text below deals with one T cell receptor beta chain. No antigen is known for it. This sample is part of a study of T cell clonotyping in hematopoietic cell transplantation. Study-wide background: Cytoreduction preceded collection of pretransplant recipient samples.

Only in-frame clones appear in the TCRdb table, and some are missing; sequencing was by immunoSEQ multiplex PCR. This sample carries about 10,000 clones, about 92% of them seen once, and the ten largest clones take about 12%. As to time point: recipient sample about 28 days before transplant, after cytoreduction. Findings and limits, study-wide: Broader posttransplant TCR repertoire diversity was predicted by graft donor and pretransplant recipient Inverse Simpson Index values. Recipient TCR diversity dropped after transplant; expanded clonotypes rose from day 30 to 180. No sorting was done, leaving CD4 and CD8 contributions mixed.

Germline V gene lookup returns CDR1 SGDLS and CDR2 YYNGEE. The CDR3 loop spans 15 amino acids. V shed 4 bases, J shed 5 bases, and the junction held 4 bases outside the gene matches. This receptor was identified in a woman aged 40 to 50 with acute myeloid leukemia. Some clones in this sample may be carry-over from other donors' samples. Sequenced here: peripheral blood mononuclear cells, sampled before stem cell transplant. The rearrangement joins TRBV9 to TRBJ2-1, with TRBD2 matching over 12 bases. CDR3 sequence (DNA): TGTGCCAGCAGCCCCCGGACTAGCGGGAACAATGAGCAGTTCTTC. It codes for CASSPRTSGNNEQFF.